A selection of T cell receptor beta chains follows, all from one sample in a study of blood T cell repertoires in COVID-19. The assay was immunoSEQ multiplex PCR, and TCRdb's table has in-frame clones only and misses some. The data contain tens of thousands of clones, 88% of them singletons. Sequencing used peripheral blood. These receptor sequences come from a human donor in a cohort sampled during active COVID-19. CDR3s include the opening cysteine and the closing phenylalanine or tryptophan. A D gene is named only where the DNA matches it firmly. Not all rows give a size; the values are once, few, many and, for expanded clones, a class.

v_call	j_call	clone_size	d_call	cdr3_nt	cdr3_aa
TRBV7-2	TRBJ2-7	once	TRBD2	TGTGCCAGCAGCCAAGTAGCGGGGGAGCCTTGGAACGAGCAGTACTTC	CASSQVAGEPWNEQYF
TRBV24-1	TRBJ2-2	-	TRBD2	TGTGCCACCACCGCAGCGGGGGGCACCGGGGAGCTGTTTTTT	CATTAAGGTGELFF
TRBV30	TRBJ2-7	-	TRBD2	TGTGCCTGGGTTGTACCGGGACTAGCCTCCTACGAGCAGTACTTC	CAWVVPGLASYEQYF
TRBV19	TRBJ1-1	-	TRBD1	TGTGCCAGTAGTATATACCCACAGGGGGCCTCTGAAGCTTTCTTT	CASSIYPQGASEAFF
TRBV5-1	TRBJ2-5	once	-	TGCGCCAGCAGCTCTAAAGAGACCCAGTACTTC	CASSSKETQYF
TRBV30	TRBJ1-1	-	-	TGTGCCTGGAGGGTCCAGACAGCCCTGAACACTGAAGCTTTCTTT	CAWRVQTALNTEAFF
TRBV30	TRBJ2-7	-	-	TGTGCCTGGAGTTCCCCCGGGGGCGAGCAGTACTTC	CAWSSPGGEQYF
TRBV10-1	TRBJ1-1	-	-	TGCGCCAGCAGTGAGTCGGCGGGGGCGAGGACTGAAGCTTTCTTT	CASSESAGARTEAFF
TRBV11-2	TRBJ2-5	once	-	TGTGCCAGCAGCTTAGGGCCGCTAAGCGGAGAGACCCAGTACTTC	CASSLGPLSGETQYF
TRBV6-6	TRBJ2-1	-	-	TGTGCCAGCAGTTACTCGTCAGGGTGGAATGAGCAGTTCTTC	CASSYSSGWNEQFF
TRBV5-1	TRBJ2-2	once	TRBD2	TGCGCCAGCAATGCGGGGGGGAACACCGGGGAGCTGTTTTTT	CASNAGGNTGELFF
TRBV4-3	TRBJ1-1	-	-	TGCGCCAGCAGCCAAGTTGAGGAAACCCGGAGCACTGAAGCTTTCTTT	CASSQVEETRSTEAFF
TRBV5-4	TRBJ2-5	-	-	TGTGCCAGCAGCCAGTGGGGGGAAGAGACCCAGTACTTC	CASSQWGEETQYF
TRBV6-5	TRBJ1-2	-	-	TGTGCCAGCAGCCAGGGACAAAACTATGGCTACACCTTC	CASSQGQNYGYTF
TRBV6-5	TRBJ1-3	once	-	TGTGCCAGCAGCCTAGGGGGCACCATATATTTT	CASSLGGTIYF
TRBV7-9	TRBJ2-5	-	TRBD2	TGTGCCAGCAGCTTAGGTTGGCCTAGCGGGTCCGAGGAGACCCAGTACTTC	CASSLGWPSGSEETQYF
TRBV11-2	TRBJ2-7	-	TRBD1	TGTGCCAGCAGCGTGGGGACAGGGTTCCTCTACGAGCAGTACTTC	CASSVGTGFLYEQYF
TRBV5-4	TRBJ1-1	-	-	TGTGCCAGCAGCCAGGGACTGGCGAACACTGAAGCTTTCTTT	CASSQGLANTEAFF
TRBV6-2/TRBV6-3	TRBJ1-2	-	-	TGTGCCAGCAGTTCCGGACGGGGGAACTATGGCTACACCTTC	CASSSGRGNYGYTF
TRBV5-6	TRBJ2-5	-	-	TGTGCCAGCAGGTCGGGATTCCAAGAGACCCAGTACTTC	CASRSGFQETQYF
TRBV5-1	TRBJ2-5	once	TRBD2	TGCGCCAGCAGCAAGGGACTAGCGGGGGGGAGTCAAGAGACCCAGTACTTC	CASSKGLAGGSQETQYF
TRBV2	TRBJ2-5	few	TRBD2	TGTGCCAGCAGTGAAGGCCCAGCGGGGTTGGAGACCCAGTACTTC	CASSEGPAGLETQYF
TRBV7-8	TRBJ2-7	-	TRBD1	TGTGCCAGCAACATACAGGGGACCGAGCAGTACTTC	CASNIQGTEQYF
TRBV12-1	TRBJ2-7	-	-	TGTGCCAGCAGCTTTGAGGGGAATGGCAGCAGCTCCTACGAGCAGTACTTC	CASSFEGNGSSSYEQYF
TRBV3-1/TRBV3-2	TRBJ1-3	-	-	TGTGCCAGCAGCCCGGACACTTACTCTGGAAACACCATATATTTT	CASSPDTYSGNTIYF
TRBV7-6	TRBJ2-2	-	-	TGTGCCAGCAGCTTATCGCCCGGAGGGGCCCAGCAAGGGCTGTTTTTT	CASSLSPGGAQQGLFF
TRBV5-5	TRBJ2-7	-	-	TGTGCCAGCAGCCTTATCACGGGTGGGCAGTACTTC	CASSLITGGQYF
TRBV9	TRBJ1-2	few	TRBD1	TGTGCCAGCAGCGTAGGGTTTCGAGGGTGGGACAGCATTTATGGCTACACCTTC	CASSVGFRGWDSIYGYTF
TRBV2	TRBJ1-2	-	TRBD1	TGTGCCAGCAGTGAACAGGGGGAAGACTATGGCTACACCTTC	CASSEQGEDYGYTF
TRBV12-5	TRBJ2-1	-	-	TGTGCTAGTGGTTTGGGATCGGGGGCCTACAATGAGCAGTTCTTC	CASGLGSGAYNEQFF
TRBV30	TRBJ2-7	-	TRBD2	TGTGCCTGGAGTGTAGCACGGGGGGGCCCCTACGAGCAGTACTTC	CAWSVARGGPYEQYF
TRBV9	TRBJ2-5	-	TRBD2	TGTGCCAGCAGTGAGACTAGCGGGGGTTTCCAAGAGACCCAGTACTTC	CASSETSGGFQETQYF
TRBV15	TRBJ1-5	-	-	TGTGCCACCAGCAGAGATCGGACACGCAATCAGCCCCAGCATTTT	CATSRDRTRNQPQHF